The present entry profiles one T cell receptor (beta chain) with its context. Its matching antigen is unknown. Additional DNA sequences in this sample encode the identical CDR3. TCRdb's table, derived via immunoSEQ multiplex PCR, lists solely in-frame clones and lacks some. The sample yields over 250,000 clones, roughly nine tenths seen once. V was trimmed by 6 bases and J by 2 bases, leaving 10 bases between them. The CDR3 sequence is 13 residues long. The germline V gene encodes CDR1 MNHNY and CDR2 SVGAGI (reference sequence). This record belongs to a study of cytomegalovirus exposure and HLA in healthy donors. Study details: The same platform as the roughly 630 first-cohort repertoires was used for the 120 validation repertoires, a later analysis reported.

Overall study findings and caveats: Through in vitro validation, three CMV-associated chains were shown to be specific for CMV antigens. The study labeled around 160 TCR beta chains cytomegalovirus-associated.

The sample taken for sequencing was PBMCs. The TCR was taken from a woman in her twenties or thirties in good health and CMV-seropositive. The chain recombines TRBV6-6 with TRBJ1-2; tentative D call: TRBD1 (6 bases). CDR3 amino acids: CASSQGSNYGYTF. CDR3 coding DNA: TGTGCCAGCAGCCAGGGGTCCAACTATGGCTACACCTTC.